A selection of T cell receptor beta chains follows, all from one sample in a study of shared clonotypes between healthy human individuals. Clones were read by immunoSEQ multiplex PCR, and TCRdb kept only the in-frame ones, dropping some. This table has 1,400,000 or so clones, approximately 98.5% appearing once. Source material: naive CD4+ T cells sorted from blood. These TCRs come from a man aged 25 to 40 in good health. The CDR3 runs from the conserved cysteine through the conserved F or W. Fields, in order: D gene, J gene, clone size, V gene, CDR3 protein, CDR3 DNA. The D gene is left open where the match is weak. Expanded clones are given a class, and other clones once, few, many or no size at all.

D gene: -; J gene: TRBJ2-6; clone size: -; V gene: TRBV19; CDR3 protein: CASKALTSADPSGANVLTF; CDR3 DNA: TGTGCCAGTAAAGCCCTCACATCAGCCGATCCCTCTGGGGCCAACGTCCTGACTTTC
D gene: TRBD2; J gene: TRBJ2-1; clone size: -; V gene: TRBV6-5; CDR3 protein: CASSKRERFYNEQFF; CDR3 DNA: TGTGCCAGCAGCAAGCGGGAGCGATTCTACAATGAGCAGTTCTTC
D gene: -; J gene: TRBJ2-3; clone size: once; V gene: TRBV9; CDR3 protein: CASSVVQGRSDTQYF; CDR3 DNA: TGTGCCAGCAGCGTAGTACAGGGCAGATCAGATACGCAGTATTTT
D gene: -; J gene: TRBJ2-5; clone size: -; V gene: TRBV25-1; CDR3 protein: CASSARVQETQYF; CDR3 DNA: TGTGCCAGCAGTGCCAGGGTCCAAGAGACCCAGTACTTC
D gene: -; J gene: TRBJ2-3; clone size: once; V gene: TRBV4-3; CDR3 protein: CASSQDLDTQYF; CDR3 DNA: TGCGCCAGCAGCCAAGACTTGGATACGCAGTATTTT
D gene: -; J gene: TRBJ2-7; clone size: -; V gene: TRBV5-1; CDR3 protein: CASSPLLGVDEQYF; CDR3 DNA: TGCGCCAGCAGCCCCCTCTTGGGGGTGGACGAGCAGTACTTC
D gene: TRBD1; J gene: TRBJ2-3; clone size: -; V gene: TRBV18; CDR3 protein: CASSPRRDSSTDTQYF; CDR3 DNA: TGTGCCAGCTCACCACGAAGGGACAGCAGCACAGATACGCAGTATTTT
D gene: TRBD1; J gene: TRBJ1-5; clone size: -; V gene: TRBV6-4; CDR3 protein: CASAREGADQPQHF; CDR3 DNA: TGTGCCAGCGCCCGGGAGGGGGCCGATCAGCCCCAGCATTTT
D gene: -; J gene: TRBJ1-1; clone size: -; V gene: TRBV5-4; CDR3 protein: CASSIRFTSEAFF; CDR3 DNA: TGTGCCAGCAGCATAAGGTTTACTAGTGAAGCTTTCTTT
D gene: TRBD1; J gene: TRBJ1-1; clone size: once; V gene: TRBV11-3; CDR3 protein: CASSPGQENTEAFF; CDR3 DNA: TGTGCCAGCAGCCCCGGACAGGAGAACACTGAAGCTTTCTTT
D gene: -; J gene: TRBJ1-3; clone size: -; V gene: TRBV7-9; CDR3 protein: CASNWRAGEDGRGTIYF; CDR3 DNA: TGTGCCAGCAACTGGAGGGCAGGGGAAGACGGCCGTGGCACCATATATTTT
D gene: TRBD1; J gene: TRBJ2-7; clone size: -; V gene: TRBV5-6; CDR3 protein: CASSAGGDRNAYEQYF; CDR3 DNA: TGTGCCAGCAGCGCCGGAGGGGACAGGAACGCCTACGAGCAGTACTTC
D gene: -; J gene: TRBJ2-7; clone size: -; V gene: TRBV28; CDR3 protein: CASRGTPPYEQYF; CDR3 DNA: TGTGCCAGCAGAGGGACACCACCCTACGAGCAGTACTTC
D gene: TRBD2; J gene: TRBJ2-1; clone size: once; V gene: TRBV5-6; CDR3 protein: CASSPGLAGQVDEQFF; CDR3 DNA: TGTGCCAGCAGCCCTGGACTAGCGGGGCAGGTTGATGAGCAGTTCTTC
D gene: -; J gene: TRBJ1-2; clone size: -; V gene: TRBV6-1; CDR3 protein: CASSEAGGPWEGYTF; CDR3 DNA: TGTGCCAGCAGTGAAGCCGGAGGGCCCTGGGAGGGCTACACCTTC
D gene: -; J gene: TRBJ2-1; clone size: -; V gene: TRBV11-3; CDR3 protein: CASSYRASSYNEQFF; CDR3 DNA: TGTGCCAGCAGCTACAGGGCGAGCTCCTACAATGAGCAGTTCTTC
D gene: -; J gene: TRBJ2-2; clone size: -; V gene: TRBV18; CDR3 protein: CASSIDKTNTGELFF; CDR3 DNA: TGTGCCAGCTCAATAGACAAGACGAACACCGGGGAGCTGTTTTTT
D gene: -; J gene: TRBJ1-2; clone size: once; V gene: TRBV6-5; CDR3 protein: CASTRSGRNYGYTF; CDR3 DNA: TGTGCCAGCACTAGGTCTGGCAGGAACTATGGCTACACCTTC
D gene: TRBD2; J gene: TRBJ2-3; clone size: once; V gene: TRBV28; CDR3 protein: CASSWGASGSTDTQYF; CDR3 DNA: TGTGCCAGCAGTTGGGGGGCTAGCGGGAGCACAGATACGCAGTATTTT
D gene: TRBD2; J gene: TRBJ2-7; clone size: -; V gene: TRBV28; CDR3 protein: CASSSGGLAGVGEQYF; CDR3 DNA: TGTGCCAGCAGCTCAGGGGGACTAGCGGGAGTGGGTGAGCAGTACTTC
D gene: -; J gene: TRBJ2-7; clone size: -; V gene: TRBV7-9; CDR3 protein: CASSPKGGLGVYEQYF; CDR3 DNA: TGTGCCAGCAGCCCGAAGGGGGGACTCGGGGTATACGAGCAGTACTTC
D gene: -; J gene: TRBJ2-5; clone size: -; V gene: TRBV28; CDR3 protein: CASAGTVQETQYF; CDR3 DNA: TGTGCCAGCGCAGGAACTGTCCAAGAGACCCAGTACTTC
D gene: TRBD1; J gene: TRBJ2-7; clone size: -; V gene: TRBV7-8; CDR3 protein: CASSLAIVTGVSEQYF; CDR3 DNA: TGTGCCAGCAGCTTAGCGATCGTGACAGGGGTTTCCGAGCAGTACTTC
D gene: TRBD1; J gene: TRBJ1-2; clone size: -; V gene: TRBV10-3; CDR3 protein: CAISERDRGDYTF; CDR3 DNA: TGTGCCATCAGTGAGCGGGACAGGGGGGACTACACCTTC
D gene: -; J gene: TRBJ2-1; clone size: -; V gene: TRBV5-1; CDR3 protein: CASSLAFGDEQFF; CDR3 DNA: TGCGCCAGCAGCTTGGCCTTCGGGGATGAGCAGTTCTTC
D gene: -; J gene: TRBJ2-7; clone size: -; V gene: TRBV7-2; CDR3 protein: CASSFQDWTSEQYF; CDR3 DNA: TGTGCCAGCAGCTTCCAAGACTGGACGAGCGAGCAGTACTTC
D gene: -; J gene: TRBJ2-1; clone size: -; V gene: TRBV7-6; CDR3 protein: CASSLGTRGRGPEQFF; CDR3 DNA: TGTGCCAGCAGCTTAGGAACCCGGGGGCGGGGCCCCGAGCAGTTCTTC
D gene: TRBD2; J gene: TRBJ2-2; clone size: -; V gene: TRBV6-4; CDR3 protein: CASSDSGSTGELFF; CDR3 DNA: TGTGCCAGCAGTGATAGCGGGAGCACCGGGGAGCTGTTTTTT
D gene: -; J gene: TRBJ2-3; clone size: -; V gene: TRBV14; CDR3 protein: CASRPKWQNTDTQYF; CDR3 DNA: TGTGCCAGCAGACCAAAGTGGCAGAACACAGATACGCAGTATTTT
D gene: -; J gene: TRBJ2-7; clone size: -; V gene: TRBV7-8; CDR3 protein: CASSLGNGGYEQYF; CDR3 DNA: TGTGCCAGCAGCTTAGGGAACGGCGGATACGAGCAGTACTTC
D gene: -; J gene: TRBJ2-1; clone size: -; V gene: TRBV5-4; CDR3 protein: CASRKGGARILNEQFF; CDR3 DNA: TGTGCCAGCAGAAAAGGGGGGGCGAGGATTCTGAATGAGCAGTTCTTC
D gene: -; J gene: TRBJ2-7; clone size: -; V gene: TRBV28; CDR3 protein: CASETGTSRVYEQYF; CDR3 DNA: TGTGCCAGCGAAACAGGGACTTCAAGGGTGTACGAGCAGTACTTC
D gene: -; J gene: TRBJ2-1; clone size: -; V gene: TRBV5-4; CDR3 protein: CASSLASSVAGSNEQFF; CDR3 DNA: TGTGCCAGCAGCTTGGCGTCTTCGGTGGCAGGGAGCAATGAGCAGTTCTTC
D gene: TRBD2; J gene: TRBJ2-3; clone size: -; V gene: TRBV7-3; CDR3 protein: CASSPLPGGAQGGTDTQYF; CDR3 DNA: TGTGCCAGCAGCCCGCTCCCGGGAGGAGCCCAAGGAGGCACAGATACGCAGTATTTT
D gene: -; J gene: TRBJ2-3; clone size: -; V gene: TRBV5-4; CDR3 protein: CASSLEVNTDTQYF; CDR3 DNA: TGTGCCAGCAGCTTGGAGGTTAACACAGATACGCAGTATTTT
D gene: -; J gene: TRBJ1-2; clone size: -; V gene: TRBV7-2; CDR3 protein: CASSLLPGAAGYTF; CDR3 DNA: TGTGCCAGCAGCTTACTTCCGGGAGCGGCTGGCTACACCTTC
D gene: -; J gene: TRBJ1-1; clone size: -; V gene: TRBV10-3; CDR3 protein: CAIGPGLTEAFF; CDR3 DNA: TGTGCCATCGGCCCGGGGCTTACTGAAGCTTTCTTT
D gene: -; J gene: TRBJ2-3; clone size: -; V gene: TRBV6-4; CDR3 protein: CASSDSSSLPQYF; CDR3 DNA: TGTGCCAGCAGTGACTCTAGTAGTTTGCCGCAGTATTTT
D gene: -; J gene: TRBJ2-1; clone size: -; V gene: TRBV7-2; CDR3 protein: CASSLARGQGEFF; CDR3 DNA: TGTGCCAGCAGCTTAGCGCGTGGGCAGGGCGAGTTCTTC
D gene: -; J gene: TRBJ2-7; clone size: -; V gene: TRBV15; CDR3 protein: CATSRETPYEQYF; CDR3 DNA: TGTGCCACCAGCAGGGAAACCCCGTACGAGCAGTACTTC
D gene: -; J gene: TRBJ2-7; clone size: few; V gene: TRBV6-5; CDR3 protein: CASSYSFGYEQYF; CDR3 DNA: TGTGCCAGCAGTTACTCGTTCGGCTACGAGCAGTACTTC
D gene: -; J gene: TRBJ1-3; clone size: -; V gene: TRBV11-2; CDR3 protein: CASRGRGPELSANTIYF; CDR3 DNA: TGTGCCAGCAGGGGGCGGGGGCCAGAATTATCGGCAAACACCATATATTTT
D gene: -; J gene: TRBJ1-2; clone size: -; V gene: TRBV10-3; CDR3 protein: CAINSLRQEANYGYTF; CDR3 DNA: TGTGCCATAAACTCACTCCGACAAGAAGCTAACTATGGCTACACCTTC
D gene: -; J gene: TRBJ1-2; clone size: -; V gene: TRBV5-5; CDR3 protein: CASGVMDSRRAYGYTF; CDR3 DNA: TGTGCCAGCGGAGTAATGGACAGCCGGAGGGCCTATGGCTACACCTTC
D gene: -; J gene: TRBJ2-1; clone size: -; V gene: TRBV10-3; CDR3 protein: CAISEASSNEQFF; CDR3 DNA: TGTGCCATCAGTGAGGCCTCGTCTAATGAGCAGTTCTTC
D gene: TRBD1; J gene: TRBJ1-4; clone size: -; V gene: TRBV7-8; CDR3 protein: CASSLGLRDRVIGEKLFF; CDR3 DNA: TGTGCCAGCAGCTTAGGACTCCGGGACAGGGTCATTGGTGAAAAACTGTTTTTT
D gene: TRBD1; J gene: TRBJ1-5; clone size: -; V gene: TRBV5-1; CDR3 protein: CASSSGTGAQPQHF; CDR3 DNA: TGCGCCAGCAGCTCCGGGACAGGGGCCCAGCCCCAGCATTTT
D gene: TRBD2; J gene: TRBJ2-7; clone size: -; V gene: TRBV27; CDR3 protein: CASSLWGTSGRGLHYEQYF; CDR3 DNA: TGTGCCAGCAGTTTATGGGGGACTAGCGGGAGGGGACTTCACTACGAGCAGTACTTC
D gene: TRBD2; J gene: TRBJ2-7; clone size: -; V gene: TRBV27; CDR3 protein: CASSLSRLAGVYEQYF; CDR3 DNA: TGTGCCAGCAGTTTATCCCGTCTCGCGGGAGTCTACGAGCAGTACTTC
D gene: -; J gene: TRBJ2-1; clone size: once; V gene: TRBV19; CDR3 protein: CASSSRISSYNEQFF; CDR3 DNA: TGTGCCAGTAGTAGTCGGATTAGCTCCTACAATGAGCAGTTCTTC
D gene: -; J gene: TRBJ1-2; clone size: -; V gene: TRBV5-4; CDR3 protein: CASSLSQGRSYGYTF; CDR3 DNA: TGTGCCAGCAGCTTGTCACAGGGCCGCTCCTATGGCTACACCTTC
D gene: TRBD2; J gene: TRBJ2-7; clone size: -; V gene: TRBV18; CDR3 protein: CASSPLSGKNYEQYF; CDR3 DNA: TGTGCCAGCTCACCACTAAGCGGGAAAAACTACGAGCAGTACTTC
D gene: -; J gene: TRBJ1-2; clone size: -; V gene: TRBV6-6; CDR3 protein: CASSYPGGDYGYTF; CDR3 DNA: TGTGCCAGCAGTTACCCCGGGGGGGACTATGGCTACACCTTC
D gene: -; J gene: TRBJ1-4; clone size: -; V gene: TRBV5-1; CDR3 protein: CASTSPSVNTNEKLFF; CDR3 DNA: TGCGCCAGCACCTCCCCATCGGTGAACACCAATGAAAAACTGTTTTTT
D gene: -; J gene: TRBJ2-7; clone size: -; V gene: TRBV28; CDR3 protein: CASQEQYF; CDR3 DNA: TGTGCCAGCCAGGAGCAGTACTTC
D gene: TRBD2; J gene: TRBJ2-3; clone size: -; V gene: TRBV7-2; CDR3 protein: CASSDNPGLAAGPDTQYF; CDR3 DNA: TGTGCCAGCAGCGATAACCCTGGACTAGCGGCCGGGCCAGATACGCAGTATTTT
D gene: -; J gene: TRBJ2-3; clone size: -; V gene: TRBV4-1; CDR3 protein: CASPTHGTGPRFTDTQYF; CDR3 DNA: TGCGCCAGCCCCACCCACGGAACCGGGCCCCGATTCACAGATACGCAGTATTTT
D gene: -; J gene: TRBJ2-2; clone size: -; V gene: TRBV11-2; CDR3 protein: CASSPYMDTGELFF; CDR3 DNA: TGTGCCAGCAGCCCTTACATGGACACCGGGGAGCTGTTTTTT
D gene: -; J gene: TRBJ2-3; clone size: -; V gene: TRBV7-9; CDR3 protein: CASISPGGSASTDTQYF; CDR3 DNA: TGTGCCAGCATCTCCCCGGGGGGCAGTGCTAGCACAGATACGCAGTATTTT
D gene: TRBD2; J gene: TRBJ2-1; clone size: -; V gene: TRBV9; CDR3 protein: CASSRVYRTSGFTEQFF; CDR3 DNA: TGTGCCAGCAGCCGAGTTTATCGGACTAGCGGATTCACAGAGCAGTTCTTC